This T cell receptor beta chain was identified during a study of blood T cells in healthy people across ages. Sample donors were healthy Caucasian individuals that came from Russia, aged roughly 6 to 95. A sample-barcoded 5' primer and a J-beta primer mix were used in a second PCR of roughly 6 to 11 cycles. One entry per CDR3 protein results from TCRdb running MiXCR on the 5' RACE reads. The sample records roughly 1.4 million distinct CDR3 sequences, roughly 64% being singletons. The study's findings and limits: Roughly linear declines in TCR beta diversity per million T cells occurred with age.

As to this clonotype: Its antigen is currently unknown.

The source material was blood. The sequence was obtained from a man younger than 35 in good health.

CDR3 loop: CATMDGGGPSEQFF. The CDR3 DNA reads TGTGCCACAATGGACGGGGGAGGGCCTAGTGAGCAGTTCTTC. The chain joins TRBV24-1 to TRBJ2-1; 7 bases line up with TRBD2. V shed 10 bases and J 9 bases; nucleotides not matched to a gene: 14. Germline CDR1 and CDR2: KGHDR and SFDVKD. There are 14 residues in the CDR3.